This entry concerns a single TCR beta chain. The data were obtained in a study of blood T cell repertoires in COVID-19. Study in general: The analysed material was cDNA or gDNA that came from T cells, B-cell-depleted T cells, or PBMCs.

Germline-derived CDR1 and CDR2 are LNHDA and SQIVND (reference sequence). Trimming removed 7 bases at V and 0 bases at J, with 12 bases between. The CDR3 consists of 14 residues. As originally analysed: Amplification with reference gene primers provided the estimates of nucleated cell counts. Using immunoSEQ multiplex PCR, the repertoire was profiled, and TCRdb retains in-frame clones only, with some absent. For V, J and clone size, that table is used; D and trimming come from the DNA. The sample shows over 150,000 clones, about 83% of them seen only once. The chain is built from TRBV19 and TRBJ1-1; tentative D call: TRBD1 (6 bases). The TCR originated in an older woman with COVID-19, enrolled during active disease. The sample consisted of peripheral blood. Here the CDR3 DNA reads TGTGCCAGTACCCGGACAGATTTGAACACTGAAGCTTTCTTT. Translated: CASTRTDLNTEAFF.